The present entry profiles one T cell receptor beta chain with its context. Antigen: not known. The data originate from a study of shared clonotypes between healthy human individuals. Study results and limitations: Non-shared clonotypes had lower generation probabilities than clonotypes shared by all four sorted-subset donors.

Per sorted-subset replicate PCR, input was 200 to 250 ng DNA, representing about 29,000 T cell genomes. This table comes from immunoSEQ multiplex PCR, and its TCRdb copy is limited to in-frame clones, with some not included. Among approximately 980,000 clones, about 80% were seen once, and the ten largest hold approximately 1.5%. Germline-derived CDR1 and CDR2 are SEHNR and FQNEAQ (reference sequence). V lost 5 bases to trimming and J lost 11 bases, with 19 bases between them. The CDR3 covers 14 residues. This clonotype originated in a man aged 18 to 30 in good health. Material: memory CD4+ T cells sorted from blood. Subset defined: CD45RA-negative fraction. The chain couples TRBV7-9 to TRBJ2-4; D assignment may be TRBD1 or TRBD2 (5 bases each). The CDR3 DNA is TGTGCCAGCAGCGAAGTCCGGGACCTTGGCGTTCAGTACTTC. Translating it yields CASSEVRDLGVQYF.